These 5 T cell receptor beta chains came from one sample sequenced in a study. TCRdb recomputed calls from the 5' RACE reads with MiXCR, one row per CDR3 protein. The repertoire holds approximately 12,000 distinct CDR3 sequences, around 46% seen once, with 9.5% to 15% in the top ten. The sample was tumor-infiltrating naive CD4+ T cells sorted from the breast tumor. The subset here: naive CD4+ T cells, CD4+CD45RA+CD25-. These receptors were taken from a female donor with breast cancer.

This clonotype came up a few times. CDR3 sequence (DNA): TGCAGTGCTAGAGTCCCGGACAGGGAGTATCAGCCCCAGCATTTT. This gives the protein CSARVPDREYQPQHF. The genes are TRBV20-1 and TRBJ1-5, with 8 nucleotides matching TRBD1. This CDR3 comprises 15 residues. The V gene's germline CDR1 is DFQATT and CDR2 SNEGSKA (reference sequence). Germline trimming cut 1 base from V and 5 bases from J; bases unmatched to any gene: 7.

J is TRBJ2-5 and V is TRBV12-3 or TRBV12-4, with D possibly being TRBD1 or TRBD2 (5 bases each). Trimming pared 5 bases from V and 5 bases from J, leaving 18 bases between. The CDR3 covers 15 residues. The CDR3 DNA sequence: TGTGCCAGCAGTCACCTCCGGGACCGCCGTGAGACCCAGTACTTC. This gives the protein CASSHLRDRRETQYF.

The chain employs TRBV28 and TRBJ2-1; 9 bases align to TRBD1. Per the germline V gene, CDR1 is MDHEN and CDR2 is SYDVKM. The V gene end was trimmed by 6 bases and the J gene end by 9 bases; junction bases not matched to a gene: 12. The CDR3 runs 15 residues. The CDR3, as DNA: TGTGCCAGCAGCCTTCCGGGACAGGGCTTTGGTGAGCAGTTCTTC. Protein sequence: CASSLPGQGFGEQFF.

The chain joins TRBV20-1 to TRBJ2-7; no definite D call. The CDR3 spans 11 residues. In germline, CDR1 is DFQATT, CDR2 SNEGSKA (reference sequence). CDR3 bases: TGCAGTGCTAGAGACTCCTACAAGCAGTACGTC. This encodes CSARDSYKQYV.

This chain connects TRBV7-2 to TRBJ2-3; TRBD1 is a possible D gene (6 bases). V shed 1 base and J shed 0 bases, with 8 bases lying between them. CDR3 length: 15 residues. Germline CDR1 is SGHTA and CDR2 is FQGNSA. CDR3 amino acids: CASSLEGTSTDTQYF. The DNA for the CDR3 is TGTGCCAGCAGCTTAGAGGGGACAAGCACAGATACGCAGTATTTT.